This TCR beta chain was captured in a study of blood T cell repertoires in COVID-19. At the level of the study: COVID-19 samples from acute and convalescent phases originated in the United States, Italy and Spain.

The method was immunoSEQ multiplex PCR; TCRdb's version includes in-frame clones alone and lacks a portion of them. The sample comprises 250,000 to 350,000 clones, 85% of which are singletons, and about 2.5% rests with the top ten. Everyone who took part was about 18 to 90 years old, and they came from 24 US areas. There are 15 residues in the CDR3. The germline gives CDR1 SGHRS, CDR2 YFSETQ. V was cut by 3 bases and J by 3 bases, with 12 bases left in between. This clone was counted between two and nine times. J is TRBJ2-2 and V is TRBV5-1, with a tentative D call TRBD1 (6 bases). The TCR originated in a woman aged 45-65 years who had recovered from COVID-19. Sequencing was carried out using PBMCs or T cells enriched from blood (not recorded which). The CDR3 DNA follows: TGCGCCAGCAGCTCCCAGACAGGAGACACCGGGGAGCTGTTTTTT. Translation: CASSSQTGDTGELFF.